The 28 T cell receptor beta chains reported below all come from one sample, sequenced in a study of beta chain features in type 1 diabetes. Study-level points and caveats: Among all four CD4+ subsets, Type 1 diabetes patients had TCRB CDR3s that were moderately but significantly shorter.

Investigators reverse transcribed all isolated RNA, so they sequenced expressed TCRB transcripts. Sequenced by immunoSEQ multiplex PCR; TCRdb stores in-frame clones only, minus some. The table includes under 850,000 clones, around 15% detected once. The antigens of these receptors remain unknown. Sequenced material: naive CD4+ T cells from blood. These receptors were taken from a man aged 18 to 30 with type 1 diabetes.

As regards this clone: Other DNA variants within this sample encode the same CDR3. The chain carries TRBV30 and TRBJ1-5; D call uncertain. CDR3 length equals 13 residues. V dropped 0 bases and J dropped 6 bases, with 9 bases sitting between them. The germline gives CDR1 GTSNPN, CDR2 SVGIG (reference sequence). Here the CDR3 reads CAWSVEGSQPQHF. Here the CDR3 DNA reads TGTGCCTGGAGTGTTGAAGGAAGTCAGCCCCAGCATTTT.

The V call is TRBV4-1, the J call TRBJ2-1; D is ambiguous. V was pared by 3 bases and J by 0 bases, with 15 bases between. CDR3 length equals 17 residues. In germline, CDR1 is MGHRA, CDR2 YSYEKL. The CDR3 sequence is CASSQVPSPSSYNEQFF. The CDR3 DNA reads as TGCGCCAGCAGCCAGGTTCCTTCCCCGAGCTCCTACAATGAGCAGTTCTTC.

This clone was detected a few times. The chain joins TRBV10-3 to TRBJ1-2; D might be TRBD1 (5 bases). The CDR3 is 13 residues long. Per the germline V gene, CDR1 is ENHRY and CDR2 is SYGVKD. The V end was cut by 7 bases, the J end by 10 bases, with 19 bases between. The CDR3 sequence: CAINDDPGPYYTF. CDR3 sequence (DNA): TGTGCCATCAATGACGACCCGGGACCCTACTACACCTTC.

This clone was seen more than once but under ten times. The chain employs TRBV30 and TRBJ2-6; D possibly uses TRBD1 or TRBD2 (5 bases each). Trimming pared 0 bases from V and 2 bases from J, leaving 11 bases between. The CDR3 is made up of 16 amino acids. Germline V gene lookup returns CDR1 GTSNPN and CDR2 SVGIG (reference sequence). For the CDR3, the DNA is TGTGCCTGGAGTGTAGAATGGGGGACTGGGGCCAACGTCCTGACTTTC. Translating it yields CAWSVEWGTGANVLTF.

This clone was found a few times. The sample contains more than one DNA sequence encoding this CDR3. The chain employs TRBV30 and TRBJ2-7; D possibly corresponds to TRBD2 (6 bases). Germline CDR1 GTSNPN, CDR2 SVGIG (reference sequence). The CDR3 covers 13 residues. Trimming left V 0 bases short and J 0 bases short, with 6 bases between. The CDR3 protein is CAWSVGSSYEQYF. The CDR3 DNA sequence: TGTGCCTGGAGTGTCGGGAGCTCCTACGAGCAGTACTTC.

The chain combines TRBV5-1 with TRBJ1-5; D is unclear. Germline-derived CDR1 and CDR2 are SGHRS and YFSETQ. The length of the CDR3 is 15 residues. Between the trimmed V and J ends, which lost 3 bases and 0 bases, there was a span of 10 bases. CDR3 sequence (DNA): TGCGCCAGCAGCTACAACGGCGGTAGCAATCAGCCCCAGCATTTT. Translating gives CASSYNGGSNQPQHF.

The CDR3 DNA is TGCGCCAGCAGTGAGTCGGCGGGGGGAGAGTTCTTC. Encoded protein: CASSESAGGEFF. J is TRBJ2-1 and V is TRBV10-2; 8 bases align to TRBD2. Germline V gene lookup returns CDR1 WSHSY and CDR2 SAAADI. CDR3 size: 12 residues. Trimming removed 0 bases from V and 14 bases from J; junction bases left unmatched: 3.

This sequence joins TRBV6-6 and TRBJ1-1; D unclear. This CDR3 is 11 amino acids long. CDR1 and CDR2 from the germline V gene are MNHNY and SVGAGI (reference sequence). Trimming took off 8 bases at V and 3 bases at J, with 7 bases between the two ends. The CDR3 protein is CASSADTEAFF. The DNA for the CDR3 is TGTGCCAGCTCGGCGGACACTGAAGCTTTCTTT.

The genes are TRBV6-1 and TRBJ2-5; D is unclear. This CDR3 has 14 residues. CDR1 MNHNS and CDR2 SASEGT come from the germline V gene. Trimming took 1 base from V and 4 from J, leaving 10 bases between them. The CDR3 loop reads CASSEGLHRETQYF. CDR3 sequence (DNA): TGTGCCAGCAGTGAAGGCCTCCACCGAGAGACCCAGTACTTC.

The V call is TRBV18, the J call TRBJ2-1; D is undetermined. There are 13 residues in the CDR3. V gave up 0 bases and J gave up 7 bases, with 7 bases separating them. From germline, CDR1 is KGHSH and CDR2 LQKENI. The CDR3 coding sequence is TGTGCCAGCTCACCACCCCTCATGAATGAGCAGTTCTTC. Its translation: CASSPPLMNEQFF.

The gene calls are TRBV4-1 and TRBJ2-3, with D hard to call. The germline CDR1 and CDR2 sequences are MGHRA and YSYEKL. Deletions cut 8 bases from V and 3 bases from J, with 6 bases between. This CDR3 region has 11 residues. The CDR3 DNA reads TGCGCCAGCTGTCAGACAGATACGCAGTATTTT. Translated, it gives CASCQTDTQYF.

CDR3 nucleotides: TGTGCCAGCAGCTTCCGACAAGTGAACACTGAAGCTTTCTTT. Amino acids: CASSFRQVNTEAFF. The gene calls are TRBV7-2 and TRBJ1-1, with unresolved D. This CDR3 comprises 14 residues. Trimming shortened V by 3 bases and J by 0 bases, and 8 bases separated the two germline ends. The V gene's germline CDR1 is SGHTA and CDR2 FQGNSA.

This clone showed up just a few times. The germline gene is not matched at one end of the junction; a read error may be the cause. CDR3 region: CASSLGAGMETQYF. As DNA, the CDR3 is TGTGCTAGCAGCTTAGGAGCGGGGATGGAGACCCAGTACTTC. This chain joins TRBV7-7 and TRBJ2-5, with 7 positions matching TRBD2. The V gene's germline CDR1 is SSHAT and CDR2 FNYEAQ (reference sequence). This CDR3 comprises 14 residues.

This clone was seen more than once but under ten times. The chain uses TRBV4-1 and TRBJ1-5; tentative D call: TRBD1 (5 bases). Germline assignment: CDR1 MGHRA and CDR2 YSYEKL. The V gene lost 3 bases and the J gene lost 7 bases, with 19 bases spanning the gap. This CDR3 has 16 residues. The CDR3 region has the DNA TGCGCCAGCAGCCAGGAGTCGAGGGGAAGTTGGCAGCCCCAGCATTTT. The encoded protein is CASSQESRGSWQPQHF.

This clone turned up a few times. This rearrangement joins TRBV7-2 to TRBJ2-2; 9 nucleotides align to TRBD1. After removal of 6 bases from V and 7 bases from J, the junction contained 12 bases not matched to a gene. The length of the CDR3 is 16 residues. Germline CDR1 SGHTA, CDR2 FQGNSA. The DNA for the CDR3 is TGTGCCAGCAGGGCGCCGGGACAGGGCATTAGCGGGGAGCTGTTTTTT. Translation: CASRAPGQGISGELFF.

V is TRBV15 and J is TRBJ2-1; 8 positions match TRBD2. Germline V CDR1 and CDR2: LNHNV, YYDKDF (reference sequence). V lost 1 base to trimming and J lost 8 bases; unmatched junction nucleotides: 4. The CDR3 runs 14 residues. CDR3 nucleotides: TGTGCCACCAGCAGAGCGGGGGGGCGGGATGAGCAGTTCTTC. Its protein is CATSRAGGRDEQFF.

This clone came up a few times. The CDR3 DNA follows: TGTGCCAGCAGCCCCTTGGCAGGGAACTACGAGCAGTACTTC. This sequence encodes CASSPLAGNYEQYF. The chain uses TRBV14 and TRBJ2-7; maybe TRBD1 (5 bases). Between the trimmed V and J ends, which lost 4 bases and 3 bases, there was a span of 13 bases. The CDR3 sequence is 14 residues long. In germline, CDR1 is SGHDN, CDR2 FVKESK.

The rearrangement uses TRBV27 and TRBJ1-1, with D hard to call. The ends were cut back, 2 bases at V and 3 bases at J, with 10 bases in the middle. The CDR3 has 14 residues. Germline CDR1 is MNHEY and CDR2 is SMNVEV (reference sequence). The CDR3 DNA is TGTGCCAGCAGTTTAGGTCCGCAGGACACTGAAGCTTTCTTT. Its protein is CASSLGPQDTEAFF.

This clone was picked up a small number of times. The V call is TRBV28, the J call TRBJ1-5; D is uncertain. Trimming cost V 6 bases and J 0 bases, with 9 bases left between them. The CDR3 totals 14 residues. The V gene's germline CDR1 is MDHEN and CDR2 SYDVKM. In DNA, the CDR3 is TGTGCCAGCAGATTCTGGACTAGCAATCAGCCCCAGCATTTT. This sequence encodes CASRFWTSNQPQHF.

This clone was observed a few times. CDR3 residues: CASSPTGLGGYTF. The CDR3 DNA reads as TGTGCCAGCAGCCCCACAGGGCTGGGTGGCTACACCTTC. V is TRBV27 and J is TRBJ1-2, with D possibly being TRBD1 (6 bases). The ends were cut back, 6 bases at V and 7 bases at J, with 15 bases in the middle. Germline V gene lookup returns CDR1 MNHEY and CDR2 SMNVEV (reference sequence). This CDR3 region has 13 residues.

This clone was observed a few times. V usage is TRBV20-1 and J usage is TRBJ1-2; D is ambiguous. The germline gives CDR1 DFQATT, CDR2 SNEGSKA (reference sequence). The CDR3 totals 11 residues. This chain's CDR3 is CSDQVHYGYTF. In DNA, the CDR3 is TGCAGCGATCAGGTTCACTATGGCTACACCTTC.

This clone was counted only a few times. Here the CDR3 reads CASSVVGGGTGELFF. CDR3 coding DNA: TGTGCCAGCAGCGTAGTTGGCGGGGGAACCGGGGAGCTGTTTTTT. The chain combines TRBV9 with TRBJ2-2, with TRBD2 matching over 7 bases. CDR1 and CDR2 from the germline V gene are SGDLS and YYNGEE. The CDR3 has 15 residues. V lost 0 bases, J lost 5 bases, and 4 bases stayed unmatched.

The CDR3 loop is CSGRGQLNTEAFF. CDR3 in DNA: TGCAGCGGCCGGGGACAGTTGAACACTGAAGCTTTCTTT. V gene TRBV29-1 combines with J gene TRBJ1-1, with 7 bases that match TRBD1. The germline gives CDR1 SQVTM, CDR2 ANQGSEA. CDR3 length equals 13 residues. Losses at the gene ends were 7 bases for V and 0 bases for J; bases not matched to a gene: 5.

The chain links TRBV6-5 to TRBJ1-2; D is possibly TRBD1 (5 bases). Looked up from germline, CDR1 is MNHEY and CDR2 is SVGAGI. V lost 0 bases, J lost 4 bases, and 9 bases lay in between. CDR3 length equals 14 residues. CDR3: CASSYSSQGYGYTF. CDR3 DNA: TGTGCCAGCAGTTACTCGTCCCAGGGCTATGGCTACACCTTC.

This clone occurred a few times. Different DNA sequences within this sample yield the same CDR3. CDR3 loop: CSVAQETQYF. CDR3 DNA sequence: TGCAGCGTTGCTCAAGAGACCCAGTACTTC. This rearrangement joins TRBV29-1 to TRBJ2-5; no clear D. The V end was cut by 4 bases, the J end by 2 bases, with 2 bases between. The CDR3 has 10 amino acids. Germline loops: CDR1 SQVTM, CDR2 ANQGSEA. Full variable domain (rest looked up from reference TRBV29-1 and TRBJ2-5): SAVISQKPSRDICQRGTSLTIQCQVDSQVTMMFWYRQQPGQSLTLIATANQGSEATYESGFVIDKFPISRPNLTFSTLTVSNMSPEDSSIYLCSVAQETQYFGPGTRLLVL.

The J gene is TRBJ2-7, the V gene TRBV30, with 8 nucleotides matching TRBD1. CDR3 length: 16 amino acids. Germline V gene data show CDR1 as GTSNPN and CDR2 as SVGIG (reference sequence). The V and J ends lost 4 bases and 1 base, in that order; junction bases with no gene match: 12. CDR3 sequence reads: CAWISAGTGSSYEQYF. Written as DNA, the CDR3 is TGTGCCTGGATCTCCGCCGGGACAGGATCTTCCTACGAGCAGTACTTC.

This clone appeared a few times. The rearrangement uses TRBV19 and TRBJ2-6; 7 bases fit TRBD1. Per the germline V gene, CDR1 is LNHDA and CDR2 is SQIVND (reference sequence). J lost 2 bases, V lost 8 bases, and 6 bases had no gene match. CDR3 length: 15 amino acids. CDR3 nucleotides: TGTGCCAGTTCAGACAGGGTGCCTGGGGCCAACGTCCTGACTTTC. It translates to CASSDRVPGANVLTF.

The chain joins TRBV28 to TRBJ2-3; a weak D match, TRBD1 (6 bases). Trimming took off 4 bases at V and 2 bases at J, with 13 bases between the two ends. There are 15 residues in the CDR3. In germline, CDR1 is MDHEN, CDR2 SYDVKM. The CDR3 region is CASSSAGADTDTQYF. CDR3 DNA sequence: TGTGCCAGCAGTTCCGCAGGGGCGGACACAGATACGCAGTATTTT.